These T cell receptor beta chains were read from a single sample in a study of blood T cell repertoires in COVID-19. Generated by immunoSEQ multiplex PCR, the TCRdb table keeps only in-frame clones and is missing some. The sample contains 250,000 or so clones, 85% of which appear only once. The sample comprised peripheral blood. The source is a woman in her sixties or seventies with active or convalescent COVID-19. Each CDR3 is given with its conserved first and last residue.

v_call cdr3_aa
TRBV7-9 CASSQGGAEQFF
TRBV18 CASSLELAGVNIQYF
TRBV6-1 CASSEVQLGLAGGPLPGELFF
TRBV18 CASSEQGDGGYGYTF
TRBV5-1 CASSLADTSTDTQYF
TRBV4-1 CASSRGREGPSGELFF
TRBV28 CASSPDRLSYTEAFF
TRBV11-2 CASSRQGAEKLFF
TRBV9 CASSPRVAGTYEQYF
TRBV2 CASTMAGGDTGELFF
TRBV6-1 CASSEKAGTGVDEQYF
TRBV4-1 CASSLGGGSGETQYF
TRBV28 CASSMGGTEAFF
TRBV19 CASSISLAGGPSGETQYF
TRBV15 CATSGLAGDYEQYF
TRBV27 CASRRQPTGVSSYEQYF
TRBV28 CASSFLAGSINEQFF
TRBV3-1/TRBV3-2 CASSQDTGGYYGYTF
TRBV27 CASTLTGGEQFF
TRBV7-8 CASRPTGVSYEQYF
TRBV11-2 CASSLAVPESYEQYF
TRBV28 CRAGGRVDTQYF
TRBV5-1 CASNSPSSGGETQYF
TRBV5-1 CASSLGSLASSYEQYF
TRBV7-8 CASSLVSGGPTDTQYF
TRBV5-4 CASSLEAGVETQYF
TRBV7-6 CASSLEADQGTEAFF
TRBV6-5 CASTRDRGQPQHF
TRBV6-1 CASSEAIRGLAGGPRF
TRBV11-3 CASSLNAGTGNEQFF
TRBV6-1 CASSDLSSGTSGRAGDTQYF
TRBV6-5 CASSYSGQARNQPQHF
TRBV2 CASQGLASYNEQFF
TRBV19 CASSRGDRGKEKLFF
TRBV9 CASSPRTSGGLRLIF
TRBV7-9 CASSNPLDSGWRTEAFF
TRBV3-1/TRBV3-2 CASSQDSGSGNTIYF
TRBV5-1 CASSSVAGASYNEQFF
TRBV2 CASSDDSSEQYF
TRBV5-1 CASSWGTGGNYEQYF
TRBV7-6 CASSLASASGGADNEQFF
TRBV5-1 CASSLTSWSIEQFF
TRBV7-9 CASSSGRGHGEQYF
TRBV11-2 CASSTAGGDYYNSPLHF
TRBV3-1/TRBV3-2 CASSRDGQGYNSPLHF
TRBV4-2 CASSPRTGTAGELFF
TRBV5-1 CASRVGQGPYEQYF
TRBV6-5 CATARDSVAEAFF
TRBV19 CASSIWAGSNTEAFF
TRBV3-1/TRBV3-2 CASSQDLGALTDTQYF
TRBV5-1 CASSLGGTSGRYNEQFF
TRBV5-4 CASSLWGGQNEKLFF
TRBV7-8 CASSPRQGGGYTF
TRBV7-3 CANKGLAGEQETDTQYF
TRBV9 CASSVGRGEQFF
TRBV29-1 CSALLTSGPKETQYF
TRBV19 CASSIADRVGEAFF
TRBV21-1 CASSKASWDRCSGANVLTF
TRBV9 CASSVEARGNVDTQYF